These T cell receptor beta chains were read from a single sample in a study of control samples from healthy donors and cancer patients. Measured with immunoSEQ multiplex PCR; TCRdb has only the in-frame clones, and not every one. The profile shows around 170,000 clones, more than 80% of them singletons. The sample comprised blood. The receptors originated from a man aged 25-45 years in good health. Both conserved end residues are part of each CDR3. The D gene is left open where the match is weak. Expanded clones get a size class; other rows say once, few or many, or leave the size out.

clone size: .; D gene: .; J gene: TRBJ2-3; V gene: TRBV27; CDR3 protein: CASSLFGAQRTQYF; CDR3 DNA: TGTGCCAGCAGTTTATTCGGGGCTCAGCGTACGCAGTATTTT
clone size: .; D gene: .; J gene: TRBJ1-3; V gene: TRBV3-1/TRBV3-2; CDR3 protein: CASSQLSVYGNTIYF; CDR3 DNA: TGTGCCAGCAGCCAATTGTCCGTATATGGAAACACCATATATTTT
clone size: .; D gene: TRBD1; J gene: TRBJ2-1; V gene: TRBV30; CDR3 protein: CAWSPGQPPHHEQFF; CDR3 DNA: TGTGCCTGGAGTCCGGGACAGCCACCTCATCATGAGCAGTTCTTC
clone size: .; D gene: TRBD2; J gene: TRBJ2-5; V gene: TRBV6-1; CDR3 protein: CASSELLARGETQYF; CDR3 DNA: TGTGCCAGCAGTGAACTACTAGCGCGGGGGGAGACCCAGTACTTC
clone size: .; D gene: TRBD2; J gene: TRBJ2-5; V gene: TRBV7-7; CDR3 protein: CASSLGGTSQETQYF; CDR3 DNA: TGTGCCAGCAGCTTAGGTGGGACTAGCCAAGAGACCCAGTACTTC
clone size: .; D gene: TRBD1; J gene: TRBJ1-6; V gene: TRBV7-9; CDR3 protein: CASSLPGGNSPLHF; CDR3 DNA: TGTGCCAGCAGCTTACCAGGGGGAAATTCACCCCTCCACTTT
clone size: .; D gene: TRBD1; J gene: TRBJ2-3; V gene: TRBV29-1; CDR3 protein: CSVEEGTGGLYF; CDR3 DNA: TGCAGCGTTGAAGAGGGGACAGGGGGCTTGTATTTT
clone size: .; D gene: TRBD2; J gene: TRBJ2-3; V gene: TRBV7-9; CDR3 protein: CASSLGLAEDTQYF; CDR3 DNA: TGTGCCAGCAGCCTGGGACTAGCTGAAGATACGCAGTATTTT
clone size: .; D gene: .; J gene: TRBJ1-6; V gene: TRBV5-4; CDR3 protein: CASSLGDSYNSPLHF; CDR3 DNA: TGTGCCAGCAGCTTGGGGGATTCCTATAATTCACCCCTCCACTTT
clone size: .; D gene: .; J gene: TRBJ2-7; V gene: TRBV14; CDR3 protein: CASSPTISSYEQYF; CDR3 DNA: TGTGCCAGCAGCCCGACTATAAGCTCCTACGAGCAGTACTTC
clone size: .; D gene: TRBD2; J gene: TRBJ2-1; V gene: TRBV27; CDR3 protein: CASSPRLAGSYNEQFF; CDR3 DNA: TGTGCCAGCAGTCCCCGGTTAGCGGGGAGCTACAATGAGCAGTTCTTC
clone size: few; D gene: .; J gene: TRBJ1-2; V gene: TRBV5-1; CDR3 protein: CAKGQNYGYTF; CDR3 DNA: TGCGCCAAAGGACAGAACTATGGCTACACCTTC
clone size: .; D gene: .; J gene: TRBJ2-5; V gene: TRBV3-1/TRBV3-2; CDR3 protein: CASSRGTYQETQYF; CDR3 DNA: TGTGCCAGCAGCCGCGGGACGTACCAAGAGACCCAGTACTTC
clone size: .; D gene: TRBD1; J gene: TRBJ1-1; V gene: TRBV7-8; CDR3 protein: CASSPRQGAAFNTEAFF; CDR3 DNA: TGTGCCAGCAGCCCCCGGCAGGGGGCGGCCTTTAACACTGAAGCTTTCTTT
clone size: many; D gene: .; J gene: TRBJ2-2; V gene: TRBV4-2; CDR3 protein: CASSQGQDTGELFF; CDR3 DNA: TGTGCCAGCAGCCAAGGACAGGACACCGGGGAGCTGTTTTTT
clone size: .; D gene: .; J gene: TRBJ2-2; V gene: TRBV12-3/TRBV12-4; CDR3 protein: CASSLRGSGELFF; CDR3 DNA: TGTGCCAGCAGTCTCCGTGGGTCCGGGGAGCTGTTTTTT
clone size: .; D gene: TRBD2; J gene: TRBJ2-7; V gene: TRBV24-1; CDR3 protein: CATSDPGLGYEQYF; CDR3 DNA: TGTGCCACCAGTGACCCGGGACTAGGCTACGAGCAGTACTTC
clone size: .; D gene: .; J gene: TRBJ2-4; V gene: TRBV19; CDR3 protein: CASSIGQGGAQYF; CDR3 DNA: TGTGCCAGTAGTATAGGGCAGGGGGGGGCTCAGTACTTC
clone size: .; D gene: .; J gene: TRBJ1-6; V gene: TRBV28; CDR3 protein: CASSSAVNSPLHF; CDR3 DNA: TGTGCCAGCAGTTCGGCAGTGAATTCACCCCTCCACTTT
clone size: .; D gene: .; J gene: TRBJ1-3; V gene: TRBV9; CDR3 protein: CASSVTSGQRNTIYF; CDR3 DNA: TGTGCCAGCAGCGTAACCTCAGGCCAGAGAAACACCATATATTTT
clone size: .; D gene: .; J gene: TRBJ2-2; V gene: TRBV30; CDR3 protein: CAWSVLGGGAGELFF; CDR3 DNA: TGTGCCTGGAGTGTACTGGGGGGCGGCGCCGGGGAGCTGTTTTTT
clone size: .; D gene: TRBD1; J gene: TRBJ2-7; V gene: TRBV7-9; CDR3 protein: CASSPRQGSHEQYF; CDR3 DNA: TGTGCCAGCAGCCCTAGACAGGGAAGCCACGAGCAGTACTTC
clone size: .; D gene: .; J gene: TRBJ2-7; V gene: TRBV5-5; CDR3 protein: CASSSGGQLSYEQYF; CDR3 DNA: TGTGCCAGCAGCTCGGGGGGACAGCTCTCCTACGAGCAGTACTTC
clone size: .; D gene: .; J gene: TRBJ1-4; V gene: TRBV4-2; CDR3 protein: CASSQDRGGTNEKLFF; CDR3 DNA: TGTGCCAGCAGCCAAGATCGAGGGGGAACTAATGAAAAACTGTTTTTT
clone size: .; D gene: .; J gene: TRBJ1-5; V gene: TRBV19; CDR3 protein: CASSIGGDSNQPQHF; CDR3 DNA: TGTGCCAGTAGTATAGGGGGCGATAGCAATCAGCCCCAGCATTTT
clone size: .; D gene: .; J gene: TRBJ1-5; V gene: TRBV3-1/TRBV3-2; CDR3 protein: CASSKQGSNQPQHF; CDR3 DNA: TGTGCCAGCAGCAAACAGGGAAGCAATCAGCCCCAGCATTTT
clone size: .; D gene: .; J gene: TRBJ1-2; V gene: TRBV6-1; CDR3 protein: CASSEARTRAGYTF; CDR3 DNA: TGTGCCAGCAGTGAAGCTCGGACTAGGGCTGGCTACACCTTC
clone size: .; D gene: .; J gene: TRBJ1-1; V gene: TRBV28; CDR3 protein: CASNPPMNTEAFF; CDR3 DNA: TGTGCCAGCAACCCACCAATGAACACTGAAGCTTTCTTT
clone size: .; D gene: .; J gene: TRBJ1-2; V gene: TRBV11-2; CDR3 protein: CASSDRDLLNYGYTF; CDR3 DNA: TGTGCCAGCAGCGACCGGGACCTACTAAACTATGGCTACACCTTC
clone size: .; D gene: .; J gene: TRBJ2-1; V gene: TRBV5-1; CDR3 protein: CASSPGGVSGHNEQFF; CDR3 DNA: TGCGCCAGCAGCCCGGGCGGTGTGAGCGGGCACAATGAGCAGTTCTTC
clone size: .; D gene: .; J gene: TRBJ2-5; V gene: TRBV7-9; CDR3 protein: CASRPTRTALTQYF; CDR3 DNA: TGTGCCAGCAGACCCACCCGGACGGCACTGACCCAGTACTTC
clone size: .; D gene: TRBD1; J gene: TRBJ2-6; V gene: TRBV6-2/TRBV6-3; CDR3 protein: CASSRTGGGGANVLTF; CDR3 DNA: TGTGCCAGCAGCCGGACAGGGGGAGGTGGGGCCAACGTCCTGACTTTC
clone size: .; D gene: TRBD2; J gene: TRBJ2-5; V gene: TRBV20-1; CDR3 protein: CSASSPSGNQETQYF; CDR3 DNA: TGCAGTGCTAGTAGTCCTAGCGGGAATCAAGAGACCCAGTACTTC
clone size: .; D gene: .; J gene: TRBJ2-2; V gene: TRBV6-6; CDR3 protein: CASIPVGVAGELFF; CDR3 DNA: TGTGCCAGCATTCCCGTAGGGGTCGCCGGGGAGCTGTTTTTT
clone size: .; D gene: TRBD1; J gene: TRBJ1-1; V gene: TRBV18; CDR3 protein: CASSDRKTEAFF; CDR3 DNA: TGTGCCAGCTCGGACAGGAAAACTGAAGCTTTCTTT
clone size: .; D gene: TRBD1; J gene: TRBJ2-7; V gene: TRBV27; CDR3 protein: CASSPGQGLYEQYF; CDR3 DNA: TGTGCCAGCAGTCCGGGACAGGGCCTCTACGAGCAGTACTTC
clone size: .; D gene: TRBD1; J gene: TRBJ1-6; V gene: TRBV7-3; CDR3 protein: CASSFGTGGNSPLHF; CDR3 DNA: TGTGCCAGCAGCTTCGGGACAGGAGGGAATTCACCCCTCCACTTT
clone size: once; D gene: TRBD1; J gene: TRBJ1-3; V gene: TRBV9; CDR3 protein: CASSVGQGVGNTIYF; CDR3 DNA: TGTGCCAGCAGCGTCGGACAGGGGGTTGGAAACACCATATATTTT
clone size: .; D gene: .; J gene: TRBJ2-4; V gene: TRBV19; CDR3 protein: CASTQLGGSGNIQYF; CDR3 DNA: TGTGCCAGTACTCAACTCGGGGGTTCGGGAAACATTCAGTACTTC
clone size: .; D gene: .; J gene: TRBJ1-2; V gene: TRBV18; CDR3 protein: CASSPGERQGHYGYTF; CDR3 DNA: TGTGCCAGCTCACCGGGAGAAAGGCAGGGACACTATGGCTACACCTTC
clone size: .; D gene: TRBD1; J gene: TRBJ2-7; V gene: TRBV27; CDR3 protein: CASSWGTGGPYEQYF; CDR3 DNA: TGTGCCAGCAGTTGGGGGACAGGTGGCCCCTACGAGCAGTACTTC
clone size: few; D gene: .; J gene: TRBJ2-1; V gene: TRBV9; CDR3 protein: CASSERVALSYNEQFF; CDR3 DNA: TGTGCCAGCAGCGAGCGAGTGGCCCTCTCCTACAATGAGCAGTTCTTC
clone size: .; D gene: .; J gene: TRBJ2-5; V gene: TRBV11-3; CDR3 protein: CASSFGIQETQYF; CDR3 DNA: TGTGCCAGCAGCTTCGGGATCCAAGAGACCCAGTACTTC
clone size: .; D gene: .; J gene: TRBJ1-1; V gene: TRBV7-9; CDR3 protein: CASSSLMNTEAFF; CDR3 DNA: TGTGCCAGCAGCTCTTTAATGAACACTGAAGCTTTCTTT
clone size: .; D gene: TRBD1; J gene: TRBJ1-5; V gene: TRBV5-8; CDR3 protein: CASSPRGNQPQHF; CDR3 DNA: TGTGCCAGCAGCCCCAGGGGGAATCAGCCCCAGCATTTT
clone size: .; D gene: .; J gene: TRBJ2-1; V gene: TRBV5-6; CDR3 protein: CASSELTGFGNEQFF; CDR3 DNA: TGTGCCAGCAGCGAACTTACAGGATTCGGTAATGAGCAGTTCTTC
clone size: .; D gene: TRBD1; J gene: TRBJ1-2; V gene: TRBV7-2; CDR3 protein: CASSLGGGGDGYTF; CDR3 DNA: TGTGCCAGCAGCTTGGGGGGAGGGGGCGATGGCTACACCTTC
clone size: .; D gene: .; J gene: TRBJ2-7; V gene: TRBV4-3; CDR3 protein: CASSHRQAYEQYF; CDR3 DNA: TGCGCCAGCAGCCACAGACAGGCCTACGAGCAGTACTTC
clone size: .; D gene: .; J gene: TRBJ2-7; V gene: TRBV6-5; CDR3 protein: CASSYSAGKAYEQYF; CDR3 DNA: TGTGCCAGCAGTTACTCAGCGGGCAAGGCGTACGAGCAGTACTTC
clone size: .; D gene: TRBD1; J gene: TRBJ1-4; V gene: TRBV10-3; CDR3 protein: CAISQILLQGAGEKLFF; CDR3 DNA: TGTGCCATCAGCCAAATACTACTACAGGGGGCGGGGGAAAAACTGTTTTTT